Following are 15 T cell receptor beta chains from one sample sequenced in a study of sequential checkpoint blockade in melanoma. Produced via immunoSEQ multiplex PCR; TCRdb's table is partial and in-frame only. This repertoire shows under 20,000 clones, roughly 69% found once; its top ten account for around 18%. The treatment here: randomized to nivolumab then ipilimumab (arm A) or the reverse (arm B). The source material was CD8+ T cells sorted from blood (inferred from file names), sampled from a patient given nivolumab and ipilimumab in sequence. The source is a human donor with melanoma.

CDR3 amino acids: CASSFSDYEQYF. DNA of the CDR3: TGTGCCAGCAGCTTTTCAGACTACGAGCAGTACTTC. The V gene is TRBV4-2, the J gene TRBJ2-7; D is ambiguous. The CDR3 runs 12 residues. Trimming took off 5 bases at V and 3 bases at J, with 8 bases between the two ends. Germline V gene lookup returns CDR1 LGHNA and CDR2 YNFKEQ.

This clone has just a few counts. V usage is TRBV28 and J usage is TRBJ2-1, with D maybe TRBD2 (5 bases). V lost 3 bases and J 8 bases, leaving 14 bases between the germline ends. The germline CDR1 and CDR2 sequences are MDHEN and SYDVKM. The length of the CDR3 is 14 residues. CDR3 loop: CASSFPSRGDEQFF. DNA of the CDR3: TGTGCCAGCAGTTTCCCCTCCCGGGGAGATGAGCAGTTCTTC. Complete variable domain (other parts from reference TRBV28 and TRBJ2-1): DVKVTQSSRYLVKRTGEKVFLECVQDMDHENMFWYRQDPGLGLRLIYFSYDVKMKEKGDIPEGYSVSREKKERFSLILESASTNQTSMYLCASSFPSRGDEQFFGPGTRLTVL.

This clone has more than one count but fewer than ten. This sequence joins TRBV19 and TRBJ2-1; D ambiguous. Trimming cost V 1 base and J 5 bases, with 6 bases left between them. Per the germline V gene, CDR1 is LNHDA and CDR2 is SQIVND (reference sequence). This CDR3 contains 13 residues. The CDR3 nucleotides are TGTGCCAGTAGTATAGGGGCAGACAATGAGCAGTTCTTC. The encoded protein is CASSIGADNEQFF.

The V call is TRBV7-8, the J call TRBJ1-1, with a tentative D call TRBD1 (5 bases). This CDR3 comprises 13 residues. Deletions cut 1 base from V and 6 bases from J, with 9 bases between. Germline V lookup: CDR1 SGHVS, CDR2 FQNEAQ. The CDR3 spells CASSLGTISEAFF. CDR3 DNA sequence: TGTGCCAGCAGCTTAGGGACAATATCTGAAGCTTTCTTT.

The gene calls are TRBV27 and TRBJ2-2; the match to TRBD2 covers 9 bases. The CDR3 runs to 16 residues. J was trimmed by 1 base and V by 6 bases; bases with no gene match: 6. CDR1 is MNHEY, CDR2 SMNVEV, per germline (reference sequence). CDR3 bases: TGTGCCAGCAGCCCCGCAGCGGGAGGGAACACCGGGGAGCTGTTTTTT. The encoded protein is CASSPAAGGNTGELFF.

Written as DNA, the CDR3 is TGTGCCAGCAGTGCCGGGACAGGCGACAATCAGCCCCAGCATTTT. This sequence encodes CASSAGTGDNQPQHF. The chain links TRBV6-5 to TRBJ1-5; 8 nucleotides line up with TRBD1. With V trimmed by 5 bases and J by 3 bases, 6 bases remained unmatched. Germline-derived CDR1 and CDR2 are MNHEY and SVGAGI. CDR3 length: 15 residues.

The chain has TRBV7-6 and TRBJ2-1; 9 positions agree with TRBD2. With 2 bases clipped from V and 2 bases from J, the junction kept 16 bases outside the gene matches. The CDR3 length is 20 residues. Per the germline V gene, CDR1 is SGHVS and CDR2 is FNYEAQ. The CDR3 spells CASSLSSRPRAGGPYNEQFF. CDR3 coding DNA: TGTGCCAGCAGCTTAAGTTCCCGACCGCGTGCGGGAGGGCCCTACAATGAGCAGTTCTTC.

The chain recombines TRBV4-3 with TRBJ1-1; D is ambiguous. Germline values: CDR1 LGHNA, CDR2 YSLEER. This CDR3 is built from 15 residues. Deletions cut 0 bases from V and 2 bases from J, with 10 bases between. The CDR3 DNA sequence: TGCGCCAGCAGCCAAGACAGACATTATAACACTGAAGCTTTCTTT. Residues: CASSQDRHYNTEAFF.

The chain joins TRBV9 to TRBJ2-7; D is perhaps TRBD1 (5 bases). The V end lost 0 bases, the J end lost 0 bases, and 7 bases lay between the germline ends. This CDR3 has 14 residues. The germline V gene has CDR1 SGDLS and CDR2 YYNGEE. The CDR3 coding sequence is TGTGCCAGCAGCGTAGACGACAGCTCCTACGAGCAGTACTTC. Translation: CASSVDDSSYEQYF. The full variable domain, rest sourced from reference TRBV9 and TRBJ2-7, is DSGVTQTPKHLITATGQRVTLRCSPRSGDLSVYWYQQSLDQGLQFLIQYYNGEERAKGNILERFSAQQFPDLHSELNLSSLELGDSALYFCASSVDDSSYEQYFGPGTRLTVT.

The chain combines TRBV27 with TRBJ1-5, with unresolved D. Trimming shortened V by 3 bases and J by 0 bases, and 9 bases separated the two germline ends. This CDR3 comprises 15 residues. CDR1 is MNHEY, CDR2 SMNVEV, per germline (reference sequence). CDR3: CASSLAGYSNQPQHF. The CDR3 DNA reads as TGTGCCAGCAGTTTGGCGGGATATAGCAATCAGCCCCAGCATTTT.

In this sample, this clone turned up once. V is TRBV7-9 and J is TRBJ2-7; D ambiguous. V lost 5 bases and J lost 4, with 18 bases in between. The CDR3 runs to 15 residues. Germline CDR1 SEHNR, CDR2 FQNEAQ (reference sequence). The CDR3 DNA sequence: TGTGCCAGCAGCGCGGTGTCATCCGCATCTTACGAGCAGTACTTC. This translates into CASSAVSSASYEQYF.

V is TRBV9 and J is TRBJ2-6, with 12 bases that match TRBD1. Looked up from germline, CDR1 is SGDLS and CDR2 is YYNGEE. The CDR3 contains 21 residues. Trimming at V came to 4 bases and at J to 2 bases, leaving 16 bases not matched to a gene. CDR3 bases: TGTGCCAGCAGCCCCGCCGGAGTTGGCGGGACAGGGGGCACTGGGGCCAACGTCCTGACTTTC. Translated, it gives CASSPAGVGGTGGTGANVLTF.

The rearrangement uses TRBV14 and TRBJ1-1; D not certain. The CDR3 spans 16 residues. V lost 3 bases and J 6 bases, leaving 20 bases between the germline ends. Germline V CDR1 and CDR2: SGHDN, FVKESK. CDR3 nucleotides: TGTGCCAGCAGCCAGGGAGGATGGGGAAAGCGTGCTGAAGCTTTCTTT. It translates to CASSQGGWGKRAEAFF.

This chain uses TRBV19 with TRBJ1-4; a possible D gene is TRBD1 (5 bases). This CDR3 is built from 13 residues. V was clipped by 7 bases and J by 3 bases, with 9 bases between them. Germline CDR1 and CDR2: LNHDA and SQIVND (reference sequence). CDR3 coding DNA: TGTGCCAGTAAGGGGTTGGCTAATGAAAAACTGTTTTTT. Translation: CASKGLANEKLFF. The entire variable domain, with the rest obtained from reference TRBV19 and TRBJ1-4, is as follows: DGGITQSPKYLFRKEGQNVTLSCEQNLNHDAMYWYRQDPGQGLRLIYYSQIVNDFQKGDIAEGYSVSREKKESFPLTVTSAQKNPTAFYLCASKGLANEKLFFGSGTQLSVL.

This clone was counted at least ten times. CDR3 region: CASSLPTSSASGAYEQYF. CDR3 DNA: TGTGCCAGCAGCTTACCCACCTCGTCGGCTAGCGGGGCCTACGAGCAGTACTTC. V is TRBV7-9 and J is TRBJ2-7; 9 nucleotides align to TRBD2. The CDR3 loop spans 18 amino acids. Germline V lookup: CDR1 SEHNR, CDR2 FQNEAQ (reference sequence). Trimming cost V 2 bases and J 2 bases; bases outside gene matches: 13.